The 11 T cell receptor beta chains in this list originate from one sample, sequenced in a study of blood T cell repertoires in COVID-19. Method: immunoSEQ multiplex PCR; TCRdb's copy keeps in-frame clones and lacks some. The table records about 410,000 clones, 86% of them present only once. Material: peripheral blood. Receptor source: a woman aged 25 to 39 with active or convalescent COVID-19.

The chain recombines TRBV3-1 (or the pseudogene TRBV3-2) with TRBJ2-1; 9 bases align to TRBD1. Germline CDR1 and CDR2: LGHDT and YNNKEL (reference sequence). The CDR3 spans 15 residues. Losses at the gene ends were 8 bases for V and 6 bases for J; bases not matched to a gene: 11. In DNA form, the CDR3 reads TGTGCCAGCCGTACCGGGACAGGGACCCTCAATGAGCAGTTCTTC. Translation gives CASRTGTGTLNEQFF.

V is TRBV6-1 and J is TRBJ1-2, with a possible D match to TRBD1 (5 bases). V gave up 2 bases and J gave up 5 bases, with 12 bases separating them. The CDR3 consists of 14 residues. From germline, CDR1 is MNHNS and CDR2 SASEGT. The CDR3 reads CASSEQGTTYGYTF. In nucleotides, the CDR3 is TGTGCCAGCAGTGAACAGGGCACCACTTATGGCTACACCTTC.

CDR3 DNA sequence: TGTGCCTGGAGTGTCCAGTGGGGGGGGCCTGCCGAGACCCAGTACTTC. This translates into CAWSVQWGGPAETQYF. This rearrangement joins TRBV30 to TRBJ2-5, with a possible D match to TRBD2 (7 bases). This CDR3 contains 16 residues. Looked up from germline, CDR1 is GTSNPN and CDR2 is SVGIG (reference sequence). V lost 0 bases and J lost 5, with 19 bases in between.

The rearrangement uses TRBV7-6 and TRBJ1-1; D might be TRBD1 (5 bases). V dropped 6 bases and J dropped 0 bases, with 14 bases sitting between them. CDR1 is SGHVS and CDR2 is FNYEAQ in the germline V gene. The CDR3 consists of 15 residues. In DNA, the CDR3 is TGTGCCAGCAGGCCGATTCAGGGCTTGAACACTGAAGCTTTCTTT. Amino acid sequence: CASRPIQGLNTEAFF.

The chain has TRBV5-5 and TRBJ1-3; 8 bases map to TRBD1. The CDR3 contains 14 residues. Looked up from germline, CDR1 is SGHKS and CDR2 is YYEKEE (reference sequence). Germline trimming cut 4 bases from V and 7 bases from J; bases unmatched to any gene: 7. The CDR3, as DNA: TGTGCCAGCAGCCAGAGTCAGGGGGCGAACACCATATATTTT. This translates into CASSQSQGANTIYF. Looking up the rest from reference TRBV5-5 and TRBJ1-3 gives the full variable domain: DAGVTQSPTHLIKTRGQQVTLRCSPISGHKSVSWYQQVLGQGPQFIFQYYEKEERGRGNFPDRFSARQFPNYSSELNVNALLLGDSALYLCASSQSQGANTIYFGEGSWLTVV.

This chain links TRBV11-2 with TRBJ2-7, with 7 bases matching TRBD1. The CDR3 loop spans 15 amino acids. V lost 5 bases, J lost 0 bases, and 7 bases stayed unmatched. CDR1 SGHAT and CDR2 FQNNGV come from the germline V gene. CDR3 DNA: TGTGCCAGCAGCACCAACCGGGACAGCTCCTACGAGCAGTACTTC. This gives the protein CASSTNRDSSYEQYF.

This clone was observed once. The V call is TRBV10-3, the J call TRBJ1-1; D gene ambiguous. CDR3 length: 12 residues. V lost 8 bases and J 4 bases, leaving 11 bases between the germline ends. CDR1 is ENHRY, CDR2 SYGVKD, per germline. CDR3 DNA: TGTGCCATCGGTAAACCTACCACTGAAGCTTTCTTT. Its translation is CAIGKPTTEAFF.

This chain connects TRBV30 to TRBJ1-5, with a possible D match to TRBD1 (6 bases). Germline V CDR1 and CDR2: GTSNPN, SVGIG (reference sequence). The CDR3 has 16 residues. V lost 4 bases, J lost 2 bases, and 18 bases lay in between. This CDR3 reads CAWTPGIQGGNQPQHF. The DNA of the CDR3 is TGTGCCTGGACCCCTGGCATACAGGGTGGCAATCAGCCCCAGCATTTT.

V gene TRBV6-5 combines with J gene TRBJ1-3, with D uncertain. This CDR3 region has 13 residues. The V and J ends lost 10 bases and 0 bases respectively, with 10 bases between them. Germline lookup yields CDR1 MNHEY and CDR2 SVGAGI. For the CDR3, the DNA is TGTGCCACGGTGTCTTTCTCTGGAAACACCATATATTTT. It encodes CATVSFSGNTIYF.

V is TRBV29-1 and J is TRBJ2-3, with 10 nucleotides matching TRBD2. CDR3 size: 14 residues. CDR1 SQVTM and CDR2 ANQGSEA come from the germline V gene. Trimming took 8 bases from V and 2 from J; bases not matched to a gene: 7. The CDR3 DNA follows: TGCAGCATAAAAGCGGGGGGGATCACAGATACGCAGTATTTT. This translates into CSIKAGGITDTQYF.

The rearrangement uses TRBV9 and TRBJ2-1; D possibly corresponds to TRBD2 (5 bases). CDR3 size: 16 residues. Trimming shortened V by 0 bases and J by 9 bases, and 19 bases separated the two germline ends. Germline V gene data show CDR1 as SGDLS and CDR2 as YYNGEE. CDR3 sequence (DNA): TGTGCCAGCAGCGTAGCAGTGGCCGGGAACAGTGTTGAGCAGTTCTTC. The encoded protein is CASSVAVAGNSVEQFF. Based on the CDR3 plus reference TRBV9 and TRBJ2-1, the full variable domain is DSGVTQTPKHLITATGQRVTLRCSPRSGDLSVYWYQQSLDQGLQFLIQYYNGEERAKGNILERFSAQQFPDLHSELNLSSLELGDSALYFCASSVAVAGNSVEQFFGPGTRLTVL.